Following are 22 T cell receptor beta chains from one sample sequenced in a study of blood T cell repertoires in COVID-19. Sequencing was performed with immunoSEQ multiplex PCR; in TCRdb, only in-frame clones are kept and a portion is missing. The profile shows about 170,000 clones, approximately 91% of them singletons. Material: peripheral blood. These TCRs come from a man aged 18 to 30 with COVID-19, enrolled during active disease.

CDR3 amino acids: CASSSPRLAGGSSAEQYF. In DNA, the CDR3 is TGTGCCAGCAGTTCCCCCCGGCTAGCGGGAGGATCTTCGGCCGAGCAGTACTTC. This chain joins TRBV28 and TRBJ2-7, with 11 bases that match TRBD2. The CDR3 extends over 18 amino acids. Per germline, CDR1 MDHEN and CDR2 SYDVKM. V lost 4 bases and J lost 6; bases outside the gene matches: 17.

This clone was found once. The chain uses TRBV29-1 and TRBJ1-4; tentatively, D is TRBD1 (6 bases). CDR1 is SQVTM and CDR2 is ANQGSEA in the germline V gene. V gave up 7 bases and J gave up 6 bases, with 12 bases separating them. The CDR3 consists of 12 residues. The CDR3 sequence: CSGGQPHEKLFF. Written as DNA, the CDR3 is TGCAGCGGAGGACAGCCCCATGAAAAACTGTTTTTT.

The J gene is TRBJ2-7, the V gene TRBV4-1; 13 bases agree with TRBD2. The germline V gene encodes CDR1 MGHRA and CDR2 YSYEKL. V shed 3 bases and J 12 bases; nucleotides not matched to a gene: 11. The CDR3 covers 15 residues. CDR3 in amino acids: CASSHPTSGRAFPYF. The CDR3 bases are TGCGCCAGCAGCCACCCAACTAGCGGGAGGGCCTTCCCGTACTTC.

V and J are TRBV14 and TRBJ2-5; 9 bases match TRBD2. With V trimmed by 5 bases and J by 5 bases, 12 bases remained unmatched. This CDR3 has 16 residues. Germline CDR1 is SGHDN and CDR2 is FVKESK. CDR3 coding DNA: TGTGCCAGCAGCAACAACCAAGCGGGAGGACGGGAGACCCAGTACTTC. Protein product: CASSNNQAGGRETQYF.

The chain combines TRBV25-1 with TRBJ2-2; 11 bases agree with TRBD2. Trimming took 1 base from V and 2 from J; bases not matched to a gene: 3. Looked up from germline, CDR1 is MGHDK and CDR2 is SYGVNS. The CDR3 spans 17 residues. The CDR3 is CASSEFGTSGNTGELFF. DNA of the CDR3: TGTGCCAGCAGTGAATTTGGGACTAGCGGAAACACCGGGGAGCTGTTTTTT.

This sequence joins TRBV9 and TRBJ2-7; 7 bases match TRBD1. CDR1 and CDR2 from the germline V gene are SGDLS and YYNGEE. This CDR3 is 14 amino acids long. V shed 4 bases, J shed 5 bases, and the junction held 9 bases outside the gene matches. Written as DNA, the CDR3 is TGTGCCAGCAGCTATTCCGGGACAGTGGACGAGCAGTACTTC. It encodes CASSYSGTVDEQYF.

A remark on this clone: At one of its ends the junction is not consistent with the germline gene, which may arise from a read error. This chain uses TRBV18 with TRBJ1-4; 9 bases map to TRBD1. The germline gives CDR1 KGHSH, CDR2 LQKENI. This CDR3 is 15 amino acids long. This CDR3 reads CASSPGTGPNEKLLF. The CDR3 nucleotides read TGTGCCAGCTCACCAGGGACAGGGCCTAATGAAAAACTGCTTTTT.

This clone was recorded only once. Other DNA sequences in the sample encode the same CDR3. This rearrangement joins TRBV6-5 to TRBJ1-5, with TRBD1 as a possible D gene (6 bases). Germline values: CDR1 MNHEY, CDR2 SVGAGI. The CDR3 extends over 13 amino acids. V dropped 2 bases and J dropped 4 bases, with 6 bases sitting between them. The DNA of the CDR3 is TGTGCCAGCAGTTACAGGGGGAATCAGCCCCAGCATTTT. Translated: CASSYRGNQPQHF.

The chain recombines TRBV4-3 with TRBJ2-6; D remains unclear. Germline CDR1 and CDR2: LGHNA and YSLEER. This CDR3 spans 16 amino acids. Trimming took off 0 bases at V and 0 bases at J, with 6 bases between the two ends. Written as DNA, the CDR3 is TGCGCCAGCAGCCAAGATCACAGCTCTGGGGCCAACGTCCTGACTTTC. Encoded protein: CASSQDHSSGANVLTF.

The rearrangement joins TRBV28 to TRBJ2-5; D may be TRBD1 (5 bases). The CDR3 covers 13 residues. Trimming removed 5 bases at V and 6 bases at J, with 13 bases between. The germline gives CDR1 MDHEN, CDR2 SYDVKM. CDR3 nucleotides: TGTGCCAGCAGTCCAGGGCTGGGGAAGACCCAGTACTTC. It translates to CASSPGLGKTQYF. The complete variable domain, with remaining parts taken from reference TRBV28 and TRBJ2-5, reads DVKVTQSSRYLVKRTGEKVFLECVQDMDHENMFWYRQDPGLGLRLIYFSYDVKMKEKGDIPEGYSVSREKKERFSLILESASTNQTSMYLCASSPGLGKTQYFGPGTRLLVL.

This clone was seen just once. The CDR3 coding sequence is TGTGCCAGCAGTTATGTTCCCCTGTCGGATACGCAGTATTTT. Protein: CASSYVPLSDTQYF. The V gene is TRBV6-2 or TRBV6-3, the J gene TRBJ2-3; D is uncertain. Trimming took 3 bases from V and 6 from J, leaving 13 bases between them. Germline CDR1 MNHEY, CDR2 SVGEGT. This CDR3 spans 14 amino acids.

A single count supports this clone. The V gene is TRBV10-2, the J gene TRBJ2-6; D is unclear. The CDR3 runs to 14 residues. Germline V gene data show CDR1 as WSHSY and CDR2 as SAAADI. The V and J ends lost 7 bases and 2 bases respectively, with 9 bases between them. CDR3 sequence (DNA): TGCGCCAGCACCGAGATAGCTGGGGCCAACGTCCTGACTTTC. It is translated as CASTEIAGANVLTF.

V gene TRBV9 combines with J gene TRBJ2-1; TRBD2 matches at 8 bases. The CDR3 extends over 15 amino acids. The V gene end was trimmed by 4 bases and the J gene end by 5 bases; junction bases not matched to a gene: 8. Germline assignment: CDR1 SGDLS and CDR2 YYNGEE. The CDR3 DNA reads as TGTGCCAGCAGCTCCGGGGGGGCGGAACACAATGAGCAGTTCTTC. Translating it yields CASSSGGAEHNEQFF.

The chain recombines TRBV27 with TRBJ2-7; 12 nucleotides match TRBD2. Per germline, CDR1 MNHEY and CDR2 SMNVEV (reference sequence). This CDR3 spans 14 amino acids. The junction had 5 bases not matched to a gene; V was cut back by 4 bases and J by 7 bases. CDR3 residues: CASSSLAGGKEQYF. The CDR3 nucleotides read TGTGCCAGCAGTTCACTAGCGGGAGGTAAGGAGCAGTACTTC.

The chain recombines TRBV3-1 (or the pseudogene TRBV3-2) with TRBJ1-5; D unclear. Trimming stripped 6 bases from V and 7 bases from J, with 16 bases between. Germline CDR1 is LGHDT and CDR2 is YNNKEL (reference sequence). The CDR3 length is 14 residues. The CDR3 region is CASSLTWRTQPQHF. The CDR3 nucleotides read TGTGCCAGCAGTCTCACCTGGAGGACCCAGCCCCAGCATTTT.

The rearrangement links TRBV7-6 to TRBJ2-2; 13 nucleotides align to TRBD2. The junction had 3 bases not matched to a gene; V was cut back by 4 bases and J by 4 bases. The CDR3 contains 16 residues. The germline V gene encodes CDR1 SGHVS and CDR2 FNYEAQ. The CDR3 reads CASSSGTSGVTGELFF. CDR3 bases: TGTGCCAGCAGCTCCGGGACTAGCGGGGTCACCGGGGAGCTGTTTTTT. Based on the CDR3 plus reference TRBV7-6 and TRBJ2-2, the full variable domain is GAGVSQSPRYKVTKRGQDVALRCDPISGHVSLYWYRQALGQGPEFLTYFNYEAQQDKSGLPNDRFSAERPEGSISTLTIQRTEQRDSAMYRCASSSGTSGVTGELFFGEGSRLTVL.

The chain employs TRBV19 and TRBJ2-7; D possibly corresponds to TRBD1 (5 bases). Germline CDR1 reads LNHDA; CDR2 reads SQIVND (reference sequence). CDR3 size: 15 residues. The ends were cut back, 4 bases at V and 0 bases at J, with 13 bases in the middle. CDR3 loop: CASSKDTGPSYEQYF. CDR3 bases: TGTGCCAGTAGTAAAGACACAGGCCCCTCCTACGAGCAGTACTTC. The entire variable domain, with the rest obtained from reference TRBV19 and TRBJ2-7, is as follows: DGGITQSPKYLFRKEGQNVTLSCEQNLNHDAMYWYRQDPGQGLRLIYYSQIVNDFQKGDIAEGYSVSREKKESFPLTVTSAQKNPTAFYLCASSKDTGPSYEQYFGPGTRLTVT.

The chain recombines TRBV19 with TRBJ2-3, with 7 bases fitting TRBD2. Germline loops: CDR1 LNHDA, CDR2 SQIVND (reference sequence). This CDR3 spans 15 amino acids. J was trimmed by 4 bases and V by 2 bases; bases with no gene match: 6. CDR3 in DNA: TGTGCCAGTAGTATACGAAGCGGGGATGCAGATACGCAGTATTTT. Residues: CASSIRSGDADTQYF. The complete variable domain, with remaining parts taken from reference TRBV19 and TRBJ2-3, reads DGGITQSPKYLFRKEGQNVTLSCEQNLNHDAMYWYRQDPGQGLRLIYYSQIVNDFQKGDIAEGYSVSREKKESFPLTVTSAQKNPTAFYLCASSIRSGDADTQYFGPGTRLTVL.

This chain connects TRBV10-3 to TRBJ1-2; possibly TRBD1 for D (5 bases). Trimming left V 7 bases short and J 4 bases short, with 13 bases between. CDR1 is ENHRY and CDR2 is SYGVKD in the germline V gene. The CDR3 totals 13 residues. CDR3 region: CAIKGTGGYGYTF. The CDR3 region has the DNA TGTGCCATCAAGGGCACGGGGGGCTATGGCTACACCTTC.

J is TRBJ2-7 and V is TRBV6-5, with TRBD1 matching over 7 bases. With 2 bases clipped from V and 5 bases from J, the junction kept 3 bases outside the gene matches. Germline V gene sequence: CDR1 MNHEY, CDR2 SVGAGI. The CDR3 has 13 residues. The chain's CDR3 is CASSYDRADEQYF. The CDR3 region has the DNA TGTGCCAGCAGTTACGACAGGGCGGACGAGCAGTACTTC.

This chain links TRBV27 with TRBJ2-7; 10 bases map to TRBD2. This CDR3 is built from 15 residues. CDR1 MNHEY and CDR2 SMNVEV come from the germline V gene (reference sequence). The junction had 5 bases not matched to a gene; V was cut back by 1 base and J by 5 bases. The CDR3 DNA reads TGTGCCAGCAGTTTATGGGCTAGCGGGAGCCACGAGCAGTACTTC. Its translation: CASSLWASGSHEQYF.

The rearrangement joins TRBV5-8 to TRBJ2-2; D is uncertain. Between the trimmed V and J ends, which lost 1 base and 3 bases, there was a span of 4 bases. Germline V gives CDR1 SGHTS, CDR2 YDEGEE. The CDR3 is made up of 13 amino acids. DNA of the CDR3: TGTGCCAGCAGCTTGTACTACACCGGGGAGCTGTTTTTT. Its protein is CASSLYYTGELFF.